The sequence of this T cell receptor beta chain was determined in a study of blood T cell repertoires in COVID-19. For the study at large: The cDNA or gDNA used as material had been derived from T cells, B-cell-depleted T cells, or PBMCs.

The germline V gene has CDR1 SGHRS and CDR2 YFSETQ. V was shortened by 4 bases and J by 4 bases, with 15 bases between the two germline ends. The CDR3 length is 16 residues. Original data processing: Estimates of nucleated cell counts were drawn from the amplification of reference gene primers. TCRdb keeps only in-frame clones here, not all; method: immunoSEQ multiplex PCR. V, J and clone size were drawn from that table, and D and trimming were deduced from the DNA. The sample includes 70,000 to 80,000 clones, 85% to 90% of them seen just once. The chain joins TRBV5-1 to TRBJ2-6; D might be TRBD1 (5 bases). Sample: peripheral blood. The sequence derives from an elderly man in a cohort sampled during active COVID-19. The CDR3 nucleotides read TGCGCCAGCAGCAGATGGGGCGGCCTGGGGGCCAACGTCCTGACTTTC. Encoded protein: CASSRWGGLGANVLTF.